The rows below give T cell receptor beta chains drawn from one sample of a study of T-cell reconstitution after alpha-beta-depleted transplantation in children. TCRdb itself ran the PCR reads through MiXCR, one entry per CDR3 protein. The sample shows some 390,000 distinct CDR3 sequences, just over 20% of them seen only once. Specimen: PBMCs from the stem cell graft donor, collected from the stem cell graft. Source of these receptors: a human donor who donated a stem cell graft to a child with acute myeloid leukemia. CDR3s include the opening cysteine and the closing phenylalanine or tryptophan.

v_call,cdr3_aa
TRBV4-1,CASSQVRRGRDEQFF
TRBV11-2,CASSFSGNYNEQFF
TRBV2,CASGPGRDQPQHF
TRBV12-3/TRBV12-4,CASSARTGFDEKLFF
TRBV11-2,CASRHGLVGRLLDNEQFF
TRBV7-6,CASSSTGVKGNTIYF
TRBV5-1,CASSLASGSIGEQFF
TRBV5-1,CASSQTSSTDTQYF
TRBV20-1,CSAAGITGVNEQFF
TRBV28,CASSLLGGGSYNEQFF
TRBV12-3/TRBV12-4,CASSPRTSGSAAYEQYF
TRBV10-3,CAISGQGLANYGYTF
TRBV20-1,CSAGGTSRKFF
TRBV5-1,CASSLDGQAYNEQFF
TRBV20-1,CSARGGTSWETQYF
TRBV28,CASSPLSPDNEQFF
TRBV10-3,CAISSEGETQYF
TRBV12-3/TRBV12-4,CASSPGTGRIYEQYF
TRBV12-3/TRBV12-4,CASSWGAGTGSSSYEQYF
TRBV4-1,CASSRGLAGATYEQYF
TRBV20-1,CSARALTGLVVTDTQYF
TRBV12-3/TRBV12-4,CAQSGSSYNEQFF
TRBV27,CASSPGQEYGYTF
TRBV20-1,CSAPPRGRDKIETQYF
TRBV5-6,CASSPGQTYEQFF
TRBV7-7,CASSFDSLGPGELFF